This paragraph reports one T cell receptor beta chain. Its antigen is still unknown. The sample belongs to a study of vaccination effects on CD4 cells after COVID-19. Study findings and constraints: Within healthy vaccinees, only 1 of 255 vaccine-induced clones displayed cross-reactivity with common cold coronaviruses.

Once cultured for under 11 days, the cells underwent separation to obtain CD4+ T cells. This CDR3 is 12 amino acids long. The ends were cut back, 4 bases at V and 5 bases at J, with 7 bases in the middle. The V gene's germline CDR1 is MDHEN and CDR2 SYDVKM. Some clones are missing from TCRdb's copy, which holds only in-frame ones; the method was immunoSEQ multiplex PCR. This sample carries around 37,000 clones, 65% to 80% of them seen once, and the ten largest clones take under 3%. The TCR comes from a human donor who received a COVID-19 vaccine. Material: CD4+ T cells from PBMCs cultured without peptide, obtained before COVID-19 vaccination. The rearrangement joins TRBV28 to TRBJ2-3, with a tentative D call TRBD1 (6 bases). In DNA, the CDR3 is TGTGCCAGCAGTTCCAGGGGAGATACGCAGTATTTT. Its translation is CASSSRGDTQYF.